The 8 T cell receptor beta chains below come from one sample, sequenced in a study of tumor-infiltrating lymphocytes in primary liver carcinoma (TCRdb year 2017). Blood RNA was extracted from unsorted whole blood using TRIzol reagent, and germline DNA was obtained with the DNeasy Blood & Tissue kit. The data were produced on an Illumina HiSeq 2500. A constant-region primer and ProtoScript II reverse transcriptase were used to reverse-transcribe TCRbeta-specific cDNA from about 0.55 ug total RNA. TCRbeta libraries were built with three nested multiplex PCR rounds, a slightly modified ARM-PCR procedure. Each of the first two PCR rounds ran for about 10 cycles using multiplex TRBV1-TRBV30 forward primers together with a Cbeta reverse primer. TCRdb reworked the public reads: Q25 trimming with fastp, MiXCR clone assembly, productive beta chains retained. A single entry per CDR3 protein holds the most common genes and DNA from its merged rows. The sample table records a few hundred thousand distinct CDR3 sequences; roughly three fifths of these occur just once. About a sixth of the sample rests with the top ten.

The sequenced sample was peripheral blood. The source of these receptors is a woman in her twenties or thirties with primary liver carcinoma and hepatitis B virus infection.

The chain links TRBV28 to TRBJ1-5; D gene unclear. The CDR3 consists of 13 residues. Trimming removed 3 bases at V and 15 bases at J, with 18 bases between. Germline V gene lookup returns CDR1 MDHEN and CDR2 SYDVKM. The CDR3 sequence: CASSLSFHAVGHF. The CDR3 DNA follows: TGTGCCAGCAGTTTGAGCTTTCACGCGGTTGGGCATTTT.

This clonotype was seen a few times. CDR3 region: CASSLVIIRTYTSTDTQYF. The CDR3 coding sequence is TGTGCCAGCAGCTTGGTTATTATTAGAACCTACACTAGCACAGATACGCAGTATTTT. The chain couples TRBV5-6 to TRBJ2-3; D gene uncertain. The V end was cut by 0 bases, the J end by 0 bases, with 20 bases between. CDR3 length equals 19 residues. The germline gives CDR1 SGHDT, CDR2 YYEEEE.

This clonotype was counted a single time. Because the CDR3 is missing its conserved closing phenylalanine or tryptophan, this is likely a read error. The limits of the CDR3 on the DNA are not certain, so only TCRdb's listed CDR3 is given. J is TRBJ2-5 and V is TRBV11-2; the table names TRBD1, a call not compared with the DNA. Germline V gene sequence: CDR1 SGHAT, CDR2 FQNNGV. The CDR3 length is 17 residues, termini included. The CDR3 loop is CARSPPGTQVGKETQCL.

This CDR3 reads CASSQENYGYTF. CDR3 DNA: TGTGCCAGCAGCCAGGAGAATTATGGCTACACCTTC. The V gene is TRBV7-9, the J gene TRBJ1-2; no clear D. Trimming took 5 bases from V and 5 from J, leaving 9 bases between them. The CDR3 runs to 12 residues. Germline CDR1 and CDR2: SEHNR and FQNEAQ (reference sequence).

The sample holds many counts of this clonotype. The chain couples TRBV11-2 to TRBJ2-1; D possibly corresponds to TRBD2 (6 bases). Trimming took off 7 bases at V and 2 bases at J, with 15 bases between the two ends. Germline loops: CDR1 SGHAT, CDR2 FQNNGV. The CDR3 sequence is 15 residues long. The CDR3 loop is CASTHGGLAYNEQFF. CDR3 nucleotides: TGTGCCAGCACCCACGGGGGACTCGCCTACAATGAGCAGTTCTTC.

For this clonotype: This may arise from a read error, as a much more abundant clone is one base away. The chain joins TRBV4-1 to TRBJ2-3; 9 bases are a match to TRBD2. Germline CDR1 reads MGHRA; CDR2 reads YSYEKL. V lost 4 bases, J lost 4 bases, and 9 bases stayed unmatched. The CDR3 is 16 amino acids. CDR3 protein: CASSLRSGRSADTQYF. DNA for the CDR3: TGCGCCAGCAGCCTTCGTAGCGGGAGAAGCGCAGATACGCAGTATTTT.

The table lists this clonotype with many counts. The genes are TRBV4-2 and TRBJ1-4, with D possibly matching TRBD1 (5 bases). CDR3 length: 12 residues. V was clipped by 0 bases and J by 12 bases, with 8 bases between them. Germline-derived CDR1 and CDR2 are LGHNA and YNFKEQ. CDR3 bases: TGTGCCAGCAGCCAAGAGGGAGGGGAACTGTTTTTT. Protein product: CASSQEGGELFF.

Ten or more counts support this clonotype. In DNA, the CDR3 is TGTGCCAGCAGCTTCTCGGGGGCGGGGACCTACGAGCAGTACTTC. Its translation: CASSFSGAGTYEQYF. V and J are TRBV7-8 and TRBJ2-7; either TRBD1 or TRBD2 may fit D (6 bases each). CDR3 length: 15 residues. Deletions cut 3 bases from V and 2 bases from J, with 14 bases between. Germline V gene sequence: CDR1 SGHVS, CDR2 FQNEAQ.